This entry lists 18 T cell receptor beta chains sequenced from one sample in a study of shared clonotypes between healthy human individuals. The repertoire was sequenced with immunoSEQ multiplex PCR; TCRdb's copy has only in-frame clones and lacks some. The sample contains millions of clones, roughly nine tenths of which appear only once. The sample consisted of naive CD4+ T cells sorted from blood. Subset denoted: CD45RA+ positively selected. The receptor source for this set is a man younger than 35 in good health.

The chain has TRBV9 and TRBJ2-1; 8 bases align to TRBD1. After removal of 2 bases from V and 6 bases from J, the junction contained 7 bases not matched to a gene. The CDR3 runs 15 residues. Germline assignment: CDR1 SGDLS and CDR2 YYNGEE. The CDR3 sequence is CASSVTGGLGNEQFF. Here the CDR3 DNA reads TGTGCCAGCAGCGTCACAGGGGGTTTAGGCAATGAGCAGTTCTTC.

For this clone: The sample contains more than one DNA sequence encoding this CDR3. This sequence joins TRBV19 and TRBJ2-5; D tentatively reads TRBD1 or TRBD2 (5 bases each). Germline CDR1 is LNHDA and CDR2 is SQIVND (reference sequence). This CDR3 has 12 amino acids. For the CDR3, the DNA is TGTGCTTCTAGCCCTAGGGGAGAGACCCAGTACTTC. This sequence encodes CASSPRGETQYF.

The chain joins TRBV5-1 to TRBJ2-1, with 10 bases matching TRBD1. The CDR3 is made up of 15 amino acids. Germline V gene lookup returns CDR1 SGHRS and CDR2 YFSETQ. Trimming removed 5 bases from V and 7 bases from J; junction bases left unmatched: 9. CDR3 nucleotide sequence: TGCGCCAGCAGTCGGGGGACAGGGGAGGAGAATGAGCAGTTCTTC. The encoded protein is CASSRGTGEENEQFF.

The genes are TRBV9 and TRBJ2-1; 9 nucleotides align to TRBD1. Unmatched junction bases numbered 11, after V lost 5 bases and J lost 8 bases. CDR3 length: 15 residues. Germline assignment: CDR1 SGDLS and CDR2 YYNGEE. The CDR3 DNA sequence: TGTGCCAGCAGTTTTCAGACAGGGGGTATCGATGAGCAGTTCTTC. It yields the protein CASSFQTGGIDEQFF.

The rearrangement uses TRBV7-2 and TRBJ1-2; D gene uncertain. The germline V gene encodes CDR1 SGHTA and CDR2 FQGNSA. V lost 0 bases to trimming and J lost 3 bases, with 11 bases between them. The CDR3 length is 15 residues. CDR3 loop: CASSLASTDDYGYTF. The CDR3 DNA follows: TGTGCCAGCAGCTTAGCCTCGACGGATGACTATGGCTACACCTTC.

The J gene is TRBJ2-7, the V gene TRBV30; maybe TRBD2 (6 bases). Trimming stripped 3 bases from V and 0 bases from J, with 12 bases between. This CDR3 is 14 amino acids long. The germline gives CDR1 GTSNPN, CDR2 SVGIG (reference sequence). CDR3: CAWRRGGSSYEQYF. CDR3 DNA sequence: TGTGCCTGGAGAAGAGGAGGGAGCTCCTACGAGCAGTACTTC. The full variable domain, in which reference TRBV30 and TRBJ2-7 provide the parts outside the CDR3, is SQTIHQWPATLVQPVGSPLSLECTVEGTSNPNLYWYRQAAGRGLQLLFYSVGIGQISSEVPQNLSASRPQDRQFILSSKKLLLSDSGFYLCAWRRGGSSYEQYFGPGTRLTVT.

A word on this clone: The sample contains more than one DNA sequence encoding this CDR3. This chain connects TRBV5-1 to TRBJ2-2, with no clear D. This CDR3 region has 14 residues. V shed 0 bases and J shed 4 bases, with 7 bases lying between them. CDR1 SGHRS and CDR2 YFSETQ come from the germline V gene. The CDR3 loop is CASSLGPPTGELFF. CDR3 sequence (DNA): TGCGCCAGCAGCTTGGGGCCCCCCACCGGGGAGCTGTTTTTT.

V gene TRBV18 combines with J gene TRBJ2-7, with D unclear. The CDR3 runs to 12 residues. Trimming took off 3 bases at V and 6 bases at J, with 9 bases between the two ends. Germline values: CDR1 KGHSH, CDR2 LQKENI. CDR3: CASSPSYGEQYF. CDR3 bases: TGTGCCAGCTCACCCTCGTACGGCGAGCAGTACTTC.

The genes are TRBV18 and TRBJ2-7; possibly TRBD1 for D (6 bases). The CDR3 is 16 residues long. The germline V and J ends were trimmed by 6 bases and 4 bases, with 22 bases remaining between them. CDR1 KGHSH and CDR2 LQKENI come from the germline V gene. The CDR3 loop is CASSDSMAGQGYEQYF. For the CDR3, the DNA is TGTGCCAGCTCCGACTCAATGGCGGGTCAGGGGTACGAGCAGTACTTC.

CDR3 coding DNA: TGCGCCAGCAGTGTTAAGGAGGGTCCCACTGAAGCTTTCTTT. It translates to CASSVKEGPTEAFF. The chain combines TRBV10-1 with TRBJ1-1; no clear D. Between the trimmed V and J ends, which lost 4 bases and 4 bases, there was a span of 13 bases. This CDR3 has 14 amino acids. Germline V gene data show CDR1 as WNHNN and CDR2 as SYGVQD (reference sequence).

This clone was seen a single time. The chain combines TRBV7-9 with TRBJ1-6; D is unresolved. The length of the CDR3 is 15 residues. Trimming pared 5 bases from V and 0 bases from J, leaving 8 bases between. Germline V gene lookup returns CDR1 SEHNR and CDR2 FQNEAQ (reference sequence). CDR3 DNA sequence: TGTGCCAGCAGCCCGAGCGGCTCCTATAATTCACCCCTCCACTTT. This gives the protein CASSPSGSYNSPLHF.

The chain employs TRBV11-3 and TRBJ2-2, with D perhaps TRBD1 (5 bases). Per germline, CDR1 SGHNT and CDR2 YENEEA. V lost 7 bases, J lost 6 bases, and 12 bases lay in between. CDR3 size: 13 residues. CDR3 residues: CASTKGAPGELFF. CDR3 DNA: TGTGCCAGCACCAAAGGGGCGCCCGGGGAGCTGTTTTTT.

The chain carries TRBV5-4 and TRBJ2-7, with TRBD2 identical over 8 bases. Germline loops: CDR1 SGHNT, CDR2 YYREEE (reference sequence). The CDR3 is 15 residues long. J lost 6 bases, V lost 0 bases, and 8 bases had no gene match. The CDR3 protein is CASSLDHGGAGEQYF. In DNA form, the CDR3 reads TGTGCCAGCAGCTTGGATCACGGGGGGGCGGGCGAGCAGTACTTC.

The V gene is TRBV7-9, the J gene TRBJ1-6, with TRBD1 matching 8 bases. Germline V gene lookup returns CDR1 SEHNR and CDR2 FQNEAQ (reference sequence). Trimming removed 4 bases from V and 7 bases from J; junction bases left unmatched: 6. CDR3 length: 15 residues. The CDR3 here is CASSSTGVENSPLHF. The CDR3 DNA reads TGTGCCAGCAGCTCGACAGGGGTAGAGAATTCACCCCTCCACTTT.

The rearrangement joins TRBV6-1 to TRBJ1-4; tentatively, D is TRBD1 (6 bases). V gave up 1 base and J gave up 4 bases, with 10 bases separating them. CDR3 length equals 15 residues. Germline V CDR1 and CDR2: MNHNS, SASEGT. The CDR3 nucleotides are TGTGCCAGCAGTGAAGGGACAGCCAATAATGAAAAACTGTTTTTT. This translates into CASSEGTANNEKLFF.

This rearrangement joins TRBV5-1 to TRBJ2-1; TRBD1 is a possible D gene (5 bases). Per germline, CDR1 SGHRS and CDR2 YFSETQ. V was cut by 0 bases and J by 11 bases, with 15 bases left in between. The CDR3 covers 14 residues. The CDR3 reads CASSLGQGIGKQFF. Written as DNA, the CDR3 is TGCGCCAGCAGCTTGGGGCAGGGAATTGGAAAGCAGTTCTTC.

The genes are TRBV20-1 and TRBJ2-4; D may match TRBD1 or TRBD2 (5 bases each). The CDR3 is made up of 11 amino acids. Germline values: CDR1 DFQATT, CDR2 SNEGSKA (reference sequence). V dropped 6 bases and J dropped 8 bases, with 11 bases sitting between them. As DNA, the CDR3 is TGCAGTGCCGGTGGGGGTCACATTCAGTACTTC. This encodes CSAGGGHIQYF.

The CDR3, as DNA: TGTGCTAGTGGTTTGGGAGGGGGCCACGGGGAGCTGTTTTTT. This sequence encodes CASGLGGGHGELFF. The V and J genes are TRBV12-5 and TRBJ2-2; 7 bases are shared with TRBD1. The CDR3 sequence is 14 residues long. Germline loops: CDR1 LGHNT, CDR2 FRNRAP. The ends lost 1 base at V and 7 bases at J; junction bases unmatched: 3.